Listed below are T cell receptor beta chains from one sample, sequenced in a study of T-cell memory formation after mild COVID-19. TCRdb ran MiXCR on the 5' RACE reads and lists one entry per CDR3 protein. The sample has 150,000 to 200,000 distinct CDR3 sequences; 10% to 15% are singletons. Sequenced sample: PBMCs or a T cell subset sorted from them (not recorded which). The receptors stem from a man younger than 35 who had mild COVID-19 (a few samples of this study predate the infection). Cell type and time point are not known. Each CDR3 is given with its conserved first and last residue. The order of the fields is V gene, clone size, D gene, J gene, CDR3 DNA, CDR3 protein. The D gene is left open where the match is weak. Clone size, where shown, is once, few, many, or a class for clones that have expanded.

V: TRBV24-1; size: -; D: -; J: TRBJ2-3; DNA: TGTGCCACCAGTGACGCCCGAAGCCCCACAGATACGCAGTATTTT; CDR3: CATSDARSPTDTQYF
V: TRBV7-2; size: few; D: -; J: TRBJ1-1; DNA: TGTGCCAGCAGCTTAGGCGGGCTGGGCATGAACACTGAAGCTTTCTTT; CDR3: CASSLGGLGMNTEAFF
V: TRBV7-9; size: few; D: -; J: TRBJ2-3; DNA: TGTGCCAGCAGCTGGAGGGGAGACACAGATACGCAGTATTTT; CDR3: CASSWRGDTDTQYF
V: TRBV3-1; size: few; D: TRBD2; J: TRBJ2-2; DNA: TGTGCCAGCAGCCAAGGGAAGACTAGCGGAGTCACCGGGGAGCTGTTTTTT; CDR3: CASSQGKTSGVTGELFF
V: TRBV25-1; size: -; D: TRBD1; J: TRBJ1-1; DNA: TGTGCCAGCAGTGAACCCAGTCTGACAGGGTCGGGTGAAGCTTTCTTT; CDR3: CASSEPSLTGSGEAFF
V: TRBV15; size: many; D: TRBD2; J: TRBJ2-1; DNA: TGTGCCACCAGCAGGGCCCGGGGGGGGTCGGACAATGAGCAGTTCTTC; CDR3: CATSRARGGSDNEQFF
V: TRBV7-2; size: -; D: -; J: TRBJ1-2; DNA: TGTGCCAGCAGCTTATATTATGGCTACACCTTC; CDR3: CASSLYYGYTF
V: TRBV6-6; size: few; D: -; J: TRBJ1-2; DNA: TGTGCCAGCAGTTGGGCCTCTCGACTAAACTATGGCTACACCTTC; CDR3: CASSWASRLNYGYTF
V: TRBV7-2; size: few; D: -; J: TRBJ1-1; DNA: TGTGCCAGCAGCTTTAGTAGCGGGGGCGGGAACACTGAAGCTTTCTTT; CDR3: CASSFSSGGGNTEAFF
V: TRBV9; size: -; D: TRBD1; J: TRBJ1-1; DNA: TGTGCCAGCAGCGCCGTCGACAGGGGTTGGACTGAAGCTTTCTTT; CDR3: CASSAVDRGWTEAFF
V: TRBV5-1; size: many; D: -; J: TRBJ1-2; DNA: TGCGCCAGCAGCTCCGATTACCCGGGGAGCTACACCTTC; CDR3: CASSSDYPGSYTF
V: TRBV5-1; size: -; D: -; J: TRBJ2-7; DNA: TGCGCCAGCAGCTCCGTGCCAGGGGACGAGCAGTACTTC; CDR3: CASSSVPGDEQYF
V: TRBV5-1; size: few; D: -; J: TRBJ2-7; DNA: TGCGCCAGCAGCATGGACGGTTCCTACGAGCAGTACTTC; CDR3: CASSMDGSYEQYF
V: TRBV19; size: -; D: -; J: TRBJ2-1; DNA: TGTGCCAGTAGCAAAGGACTGCCCGATGAGCAGTTCTTC; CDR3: CASSKGLPDEQFF
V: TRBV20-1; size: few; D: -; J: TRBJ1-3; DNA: TGCAGTGCTAGAGATCGAACGCGGGGAAACACCATATATTTT; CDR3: CSARDRTRGNTIYF
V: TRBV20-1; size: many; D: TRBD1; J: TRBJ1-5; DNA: TGCAGTGCTAACTCGGGCAGGGGGTCACTTCTGAGCAATCAGCCCCAGCATTTT; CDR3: CSANSGRGSLLSNQPQHF
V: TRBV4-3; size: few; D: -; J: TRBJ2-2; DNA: TGCGCCAGCAGCCAAGAGGCTTCAGGGCTAAACACCGGGGAGCTGTTTTTT; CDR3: CASSQEASGLNTGELFF
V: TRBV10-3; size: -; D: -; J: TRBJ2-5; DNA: TGTGCCATCAGTGTCGAAGGGCAAGAGACCCAGTACTTC; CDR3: CAISVEGQETQYF
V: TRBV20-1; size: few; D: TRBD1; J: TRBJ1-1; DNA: TGCAGTGCTGGACAGGGGGCAGGCACTGAAGCTTTCTTT; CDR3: CSAGQGAGTEAFF
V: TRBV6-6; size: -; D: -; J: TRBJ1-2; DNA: TGTGCCAGCAGGGCAGGGAGCGGGGGCTACACCTTC; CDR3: CASRAGSGGYTF
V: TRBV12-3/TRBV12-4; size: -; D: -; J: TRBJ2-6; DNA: TGTGCCAGCAGTTTTGGGGACTCTGGGGCCAACGTCCTGACTTTC; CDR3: CASSFGDSGANVLTF
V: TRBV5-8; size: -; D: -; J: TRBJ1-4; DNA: TGTGCCAGCAGTCTTGGACAGCTAACTAATGAAAAACTGTTTTTT; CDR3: CASSLGQLTNEKLFF
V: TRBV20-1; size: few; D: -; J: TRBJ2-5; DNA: TGCAGTGCTAGGCCGAGGGGCCAAGAGACCCAGTACTTC; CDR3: CSARPRGQETQYF
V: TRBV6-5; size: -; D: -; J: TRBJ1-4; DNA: TGTGCCAGCAGTAGGAGACAGGTTGGACGGGAAAAACTGTTTTTT; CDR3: CASSRRQVGREKLFF
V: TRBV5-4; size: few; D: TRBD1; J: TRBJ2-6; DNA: TGTGCCAGTCCCCTCGGGACAGGGCCGTCTGGGGCCAACGTCCTGACTTTC; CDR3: CASPLGTGPSGANVLTF
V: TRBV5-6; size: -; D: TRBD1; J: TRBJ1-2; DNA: TGTGCCAGCAGGGGACAGGGGGTAGGCTATGGCTACACCTTC; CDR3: CASRGQGVGYGYTF
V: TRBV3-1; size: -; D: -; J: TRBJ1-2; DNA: TGTGCCAGCAGCCAAGATACTTCTAAGATTCGCTACACCTTC; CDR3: CASSQDTSKIRYTF
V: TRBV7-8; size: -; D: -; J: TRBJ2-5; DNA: TGTGCCAGCAGCGCTGAGGCAGGACGGGACCAGTACTTC; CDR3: CASSAEAGRDQYF
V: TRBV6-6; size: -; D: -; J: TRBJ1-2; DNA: TGTGCCAGCAGCTCCTTCAACTATGGCTACACCTTC; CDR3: CASSSFNYGYTF
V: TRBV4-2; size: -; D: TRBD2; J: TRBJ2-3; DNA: TGTGCCAGCAGCCTGACGTCTAGCGGGGGGGTAAGCACAGATACGCAGTATTTT; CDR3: CASSLTSSGGVSTDTQYF
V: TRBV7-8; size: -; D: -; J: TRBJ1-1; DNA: TGTGCCAGCAGGGGAAGGGAGTCCACTGAAGCTTTCTTT; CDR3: CASRGRESTEAFF
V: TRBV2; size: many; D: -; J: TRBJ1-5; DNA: TGTGCCAGCAGTGAACTGGCAGGGAATCAGCCCCAGCATTTT; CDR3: CASSELAGNQPQHF
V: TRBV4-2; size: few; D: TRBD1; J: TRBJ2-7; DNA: TGTGCCAGCAGCCAAGGGACAGGGAAGATCCACGAGCAGTACTTC; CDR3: CASSQGTGKIHEQYF
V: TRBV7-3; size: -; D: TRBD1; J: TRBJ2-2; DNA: TGTGCCAGCAGCTTATCCCCACAGGGGATAGCCGGGGAGCTGTTTTTT; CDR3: CASSLSPQGIAGELFF